The 20 T cell receptor beta chains reported below all come from one sample, sequenced in a study of cytomegalovirus exposure and HLA in healthy donors. Use of 60 Vbeta and 13 Jbeta primers characterized the PCR. Measured with immunoSEQ multiplex PCR; TCRdb has only the in-frame clones, and not every one. The top ten hold approximately 4.2% of the sample, which has over 55,000 clones, 80% seen once. The sequencing sample was made of PBMCs. These TCRs come from a woman aged 25 to 39 in good health and CMV-seronegative.

The CDR3 coding sequence is TGCGCCAGCAGCATTACAGGGCTCCATGAGCAGTTCTTC. It yields the protein CASSITGLHEQFF. The V and J genes are TRBV4-1 and TRBJ2-1; D perhaps matches TRBD1 (6 bases). CDR1 and CDR2 (germline): MGHRA, YSYEKL. The CDR3 contains 13 residues. V lost 5 bases and J 8 bases, leaving 13 bases between the germline ends.

The chain carries TRBV6-5 and TRBJ2-7, with D tentatively TRBD1 (5 bases). The germline CDR1 and CDR2 sequences are MNHEY and SVGAGI. Trimming removed 5 bases at V and 3 bases at J, with 11 bases between. The CDR3 totals 13 residues. For the CDR3, the DNA is TGTGCCAGCAGTAGTATGCAGGGCTACGAGCAGTACTTC. This translates into CASSSMQGYEQYF.

The chain has TRBV30 and TRBJ2-3; D gene unclear. V was pared by 5 bases and J by 2 bases, with 8 bases between. Germline assignment: CDR1 GTSNPN and CDR2 SVGIG (reference sequence). The CDR3 has 12 residues. CDR3 region: CAWRSDTDTQYF. The CDR3 DNA is TGTGCCTGGCGGAGTGACACAGATACGCAGTATTTT.

This clone appeared a few times. The DNA of the CDR3 is TGCAGCGTGGCAGGGGCTATGAACACTGAAGCTTTCTTT. Its translation is CSVAGAMNTEAFF. The chain links TRBV29-1 to TRBJ1-1; possible D gene TRBD1, 6 bases. Trimming cost V 6 bases and J 0 bases, with 11 bases left between them. The CDR3 consists of 13 residues. In germline, CDR1 is SQVTM, CDR2 ANQGSEA. The full variable domain, completed using reference TRBV29-1 and TRBJ1-1, is SAVISQKPSRDICQRGTSLTIQCQVDSQVTMMFWYRQQPGQSLTLIATANQGSEATYESGFVIDKFPISRPNLTFSTLTVSNMSPEDSSIYLCSVAGAMNTEAFFGQGTRLTVV.

The chain joins TRBV30 to TRBJ1-5, with D possibly TRBD1 on 5 matching bases. V was cut by 3 bases and J by 3 bases, with 18 bases left in between. The CDR3 is 16 residues long. Looked up from germline, CDR1 is GTSNPN and CDR2 is SVGIG (reference sequence). CDR3 amino acids: CAWRGRAWGPNQPQHF. Written as DNA, the CDR3 is TGTGCCTGGAGGGGGAGGGCCTGGGGCCCCAATCAGCCCCAGCATTTT.

The rearrangement links TRBV9 to TRBJ2-4, with a weak D call TRBD1 (8 bases). Germline V gene data show CDR1 as SGDLS and CDR2 as YYNGEE. The CDR3 has 13 amino acids. V was cut by 2 bases and J by 9 bases, with 12 bases left in between. The CDR3 bases are TGTGCCAGCAGCGTGACAGGGGAGGGCATTCAGTACTTC. As protein: CASSVTGEGIQYF. Full variable domain (remainder filled in from reference TRBV9 and TRBJ2-4): DSGVTQTPKHLITATGQRVTLRCSPRSGDLSVYWYQQSLDQGLQFLIQYYNGEERAKGNILERFSAQQFPDLHSELNLSSLELGDSALYFCASSVTGEGIQYFGAGTRLSVL.

A note on this clone: Other nucleotide sequences in the sample specify the same CDR3. The chain joins TRBV10-1 to TRBJ2-1; 11 bases agree with TRBD2. The trim removed 2 bases at V and 3 bases at J, leaving 0 bases unmatched. The germline gives CDR1 WNHNN, CDR2 SYGVQD (reference sequence). The CDR3 is 15 amino acids. This CDR3 is CASSEGTSGYNEQFF. CDR3 sequence (DNA): TGCGCCAGCAGTGAGGGGACTAGCGGCTACAATGAGCAGTTCTTC.

The rearrangement uses TRBV4-1 and TRBJ1-5; weak D call: TRBD1 (5 bases). V was shortened by 0 bases and J by 4 bases, with 16 bases between the two germline ends. This CDR3 spans 17 amino acids. Per germline, CDR1 MGHRA and CDR2 YSYEKL. The CDR3 region is CASSQEISGRGNQPQHF. DNA for the CDR3: TGCGCCAGCAGCCAAGAGATTTCGGGGAGGGGAAATCAGCCCCAGCATTTT.

The CDR3 is CASSWGVFYGELFF. DNA for the CDR3: TGTGCCAGCAGCTGGGGGGTCTTCTACGGGGAGCTGTTTTTT. This chain connects TRBV7-9 to TRBJ2-2, with a weak D call TRBD2 (6 bases). The germline V gene has CDR1 SEHNR and CDR2 FQNEAQ (reference sequence). V was shortened by 4 bases and J by 7 bases, with 13 bases between the two germline ends. The CDR3 loop spans 14 amino acids.

The table lists this clone with a count of one. V is TRBV5-1 and J is TRBJ1-1, with TRBD1 identical over 9 bases. This CDR3 has 15 amino acids. J gave up 0 bases and V 4 bases, and 4 bases lay outside the gene matches. CDR1 and CDR2 (germline): SGHRS, YFSETQ. The CDR3 coding sequence is TGCGCCAGCAGCCCGTGGACAGGGGTGAACACTGAAGCTTTCTTT. Protein: CASSPWTGVNTEAFF.

The V call is TRBV2, the J call TRBJ2-3, with a possible D match to TRBD1 (5 bases). The germline CDR1 and CDR2 sequences are SNHLY and FYNNEI. Trimming cost V 11 bases and J 4 bases, with 10 bases left between them. CDR3 size: 11 residues. For the CDR3, the DNA is TGTGCCTGTCAGGGCGCAGATACGCAGTATTTT. This sequence encodes CACQGADTQYF.

The V and J genes are TRBV4-3 and TRBJ2-1, with 11 bases lining up with TRBD2. V gave up 3 bases and J gave up 7 bases; unmatched junction bases: 8. The CDR3 runs 16 residues. The germline V gene has CDR1 LGHNA and CDR2 YSLEER. CDR3: CASSQQLAGEGNEQFF. The CDR3 coding sequence is TGCGCCAGCAGCCAGCAACTAGCGGGAGAGGGTAATGAGCAGTTCTTC.

CDR3 nucleotides: TGTGCCAGCAAAGGCAGGGTTATCGGGGAGCTGTTTTTT. It codes for CASKGRVIGELFF. This rearrangement joins TRBV6-5 to TRBJ2-2, with D possibly matching TRBD1 (5 bases). The CDR3 contains 13 residues. The V and J ends lost 7 bases and 7 bases respectively, with 13 bases between them. Germline V CDR1 and CDR2: MNHEY, SVGAGI.

V usage is TRBV4-3 and J usage is TRBJ2-1; TRBD1 matches 8 bases. Germline lookup yields CDR1 LGHNA and CDR2 YSLEER. The junction had 7 bases not matched to a gene; V was cut back by 0 bases and J by 3 bases. The CDR3 runs 17 residues. This CDR3 reads CASSQDATGAGYNEQFF. CDR3 in DNA: TGCGCCAGCAGCCAAGACGCGACAGGGGCCGGCTACAATGAGCAGTTCTTC.

The chain has TRBV15 and TRBJ1-1; no definite D call. V lost 6 bases to trimming and J lost 0 bases, with 14 bases between them. Germline loops: CDR1 LNHNV, CDR2 YYDKDF (reference sequence). The CDR3 has 15 amino acids. CDR3: CATSNGWPMNTEAFF. DNA for the CDR3: TGTGCCACCAGTAACGGGTGGCCCATGAACACTGAAGCTTTCTTT.

The gene calls are TRBV28 and TRBJ1-1; 8 bases match TRBD1. After removal of 6 bases from V and 11 bases from J, the junction contained 8 bases not matched to a gene. CDR3 length: 12 amino acids. The germline V gene encodes CDR1 MDHEN and CDR2 SYDVKM. In DNA, the CDR3 is TGTGCCAGCAGCCAGGGGGCTCTGGGGGCTTTCTTT. Encoded protein: CASSQGALGAFF.

This chain uses TRBV25-1 with TRBJ1-5; D is possibly TRBD1 (5 bases). V was trimmed by 0 bases and J by 4 bases, leaving 7 bases between them. This CDR3 region has 14 residues. CDR1 and CDR2 from the germline V gene are MGHDK and SYGVNS. The CDR3 spells CASSEYGGNQPQHF. The CDR3 coding sequence is TGTGCCAGCAGTGAATATGGGGGGAATCAGCCCCAGCATTTT.

This clone was detected once. The J gene is TRBJ2-1, the V gene TRBV29-1; 7 bases map to TRBD2. The germline V gene has CDR1 SQVTM and CDR2 ANQGSEA. This CDR3 region has 15 residues. Trimming at V came to 2 bases and at J to 0 bases, leaving 4 bases not matched to a gene. The CDR3 is CSVEYGGSSYNEQFF. CDR3 coding DNA: TGCAGCGTTGAATACGGGGGGAGCTCCTACAATGAGCAGTTCTTC.

This rearrangement joins TRBV6-5 to TRBJ2-7; the match to TRBD2 covers 9 bases. Unmatched junction bases numbered 7, after V lost 5 bases and J lost 2 bases. Germline loops: CDR1 MNHEY, CDR2 SVGAGI. There are 15 residues in the CDR3. CDR3 nucleotides: TGTGCCAGCAGTCCAGCGGGAGGAGACACCTACGAGCAGTACTTC. This gives the protein CASSPAGGDTYEQYF.

This chain links TRBV29-1 with TRBJ2-5; D not resolved. The germline V gene has CDR1 SQVTM and CDR2 ANQGSEA. The CDR3 spans 11 residues. V was clipped by 6 bases and J by 4 bases, with 9 bases between them. The CDR3 DNA reads TGCAGCGTCGCAACGGGAGAGACCCAGTACTTC. Its protein product is CSVATGETQYF.